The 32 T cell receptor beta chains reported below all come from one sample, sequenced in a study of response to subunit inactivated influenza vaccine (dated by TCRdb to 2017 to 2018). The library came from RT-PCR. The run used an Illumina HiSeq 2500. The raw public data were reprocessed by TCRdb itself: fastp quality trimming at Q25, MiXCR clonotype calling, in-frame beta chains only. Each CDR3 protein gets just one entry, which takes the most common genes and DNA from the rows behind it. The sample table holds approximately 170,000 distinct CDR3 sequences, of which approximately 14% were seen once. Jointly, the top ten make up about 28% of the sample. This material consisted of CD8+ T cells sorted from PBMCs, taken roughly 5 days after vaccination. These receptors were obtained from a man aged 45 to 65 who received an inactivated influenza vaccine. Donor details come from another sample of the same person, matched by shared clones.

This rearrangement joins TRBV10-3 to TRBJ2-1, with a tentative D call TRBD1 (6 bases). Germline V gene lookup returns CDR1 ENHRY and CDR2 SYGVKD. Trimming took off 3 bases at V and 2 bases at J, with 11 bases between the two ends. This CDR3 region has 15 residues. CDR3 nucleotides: TGTGCCATCAGTGAACCGGCAGGGGCCTACAATGAGCAGTTCTTC. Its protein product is CAISEPAGAYNEQFF.

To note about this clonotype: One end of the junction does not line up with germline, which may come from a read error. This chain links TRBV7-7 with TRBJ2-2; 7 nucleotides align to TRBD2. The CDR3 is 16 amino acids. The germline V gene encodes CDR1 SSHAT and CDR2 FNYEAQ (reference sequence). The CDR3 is CASSLGLAENTGELFF. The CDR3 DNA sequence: TGTGCTAGCAGCTTAGGGCTAGCGGAGAACACCGGGGAGCTGTTTTTT.

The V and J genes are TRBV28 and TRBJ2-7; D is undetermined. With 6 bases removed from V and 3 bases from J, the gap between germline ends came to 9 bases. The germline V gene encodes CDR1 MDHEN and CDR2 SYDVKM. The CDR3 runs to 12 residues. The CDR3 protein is CASSRWDYEQYF. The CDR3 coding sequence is TGTGCCAGCAGCCGGTGGGACTACGAGCAGTACTTC.

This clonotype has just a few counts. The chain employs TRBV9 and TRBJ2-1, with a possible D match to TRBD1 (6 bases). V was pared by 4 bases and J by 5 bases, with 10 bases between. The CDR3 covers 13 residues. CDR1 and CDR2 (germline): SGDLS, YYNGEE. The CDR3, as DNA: TGTGCCAGCAGCTACGGGGACAACAATGAGCAGTTCTTC. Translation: CASSYGDNNEQFF.

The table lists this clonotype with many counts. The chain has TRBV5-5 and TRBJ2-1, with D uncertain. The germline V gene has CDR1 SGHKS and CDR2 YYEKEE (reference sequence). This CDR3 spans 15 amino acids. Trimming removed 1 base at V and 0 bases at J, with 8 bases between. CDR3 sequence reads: CASSLSRSSYNEQFF. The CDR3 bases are TGTGCCAGCAGCTTGAGCCGGAGCTCCTACAATGAGCAGTTCTTC.

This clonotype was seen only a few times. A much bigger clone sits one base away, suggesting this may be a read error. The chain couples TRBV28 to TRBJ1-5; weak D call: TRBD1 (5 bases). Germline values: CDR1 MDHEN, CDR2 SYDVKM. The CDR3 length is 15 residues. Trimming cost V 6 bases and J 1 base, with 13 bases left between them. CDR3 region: CASRRFRDSNQPQHF. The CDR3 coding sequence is TGTGCCAGCAGGCGATTTCGGGACAGCAATCAGCCCCAGCATTTT.

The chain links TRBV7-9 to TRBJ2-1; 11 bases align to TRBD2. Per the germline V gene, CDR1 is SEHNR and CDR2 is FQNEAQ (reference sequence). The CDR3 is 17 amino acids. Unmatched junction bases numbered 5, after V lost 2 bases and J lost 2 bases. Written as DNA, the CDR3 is TGTGCCAGCAGCTTAACTAGCGGGGGATTAACCTACAATGAGCAGTTCTTC. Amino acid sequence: CASSLTSGGLTYNEQFF. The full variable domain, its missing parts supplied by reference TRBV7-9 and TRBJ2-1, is DTGVSQNPRHKITKRGQNVTFRCDPISEHNRLYWYRQTLGQGPEFLTYFQNEAQLEKSRLLSDRFSAERPKGSFSTLEIQRTEQGDSAMYLCASSLTSGGLTYNEQFFGPGTRLTVL.

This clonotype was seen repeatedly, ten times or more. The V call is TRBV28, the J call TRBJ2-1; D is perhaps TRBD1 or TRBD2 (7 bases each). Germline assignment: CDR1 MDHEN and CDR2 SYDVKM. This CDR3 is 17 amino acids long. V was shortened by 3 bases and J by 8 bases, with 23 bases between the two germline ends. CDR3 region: CASSLHNSGGGRHEQFF. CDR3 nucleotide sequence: TGTGCCAGCAGTTTGCACAATTCAGGGGGGGGGCGCCATGAGCAGTTCTTC.

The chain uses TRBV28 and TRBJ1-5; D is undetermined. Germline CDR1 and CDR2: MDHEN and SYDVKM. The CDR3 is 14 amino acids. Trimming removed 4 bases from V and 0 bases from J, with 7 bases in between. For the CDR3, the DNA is TGTGCCAGCAGTTCCGGAATTAGCAATCAGCCCCAGCATTTT. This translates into CASSSGISNQPQHF.

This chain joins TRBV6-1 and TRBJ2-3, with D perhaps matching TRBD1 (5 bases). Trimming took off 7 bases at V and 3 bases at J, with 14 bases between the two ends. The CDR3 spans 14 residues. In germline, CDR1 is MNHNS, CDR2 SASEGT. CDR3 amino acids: CASTLRAGTDTQYF. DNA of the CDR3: TGTGCCAGCACCCTCCGGGCAGGGACAGATACGCAGTATTTT.

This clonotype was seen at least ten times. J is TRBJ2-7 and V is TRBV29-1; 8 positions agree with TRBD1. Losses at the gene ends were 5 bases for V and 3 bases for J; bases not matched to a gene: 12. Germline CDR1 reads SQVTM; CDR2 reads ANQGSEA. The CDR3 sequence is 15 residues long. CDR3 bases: TGCAGCGTTTCCGGACAGGGTGAATTATTCTACGAGCAGTACTTC. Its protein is CSVSGQGELFYEQYF.

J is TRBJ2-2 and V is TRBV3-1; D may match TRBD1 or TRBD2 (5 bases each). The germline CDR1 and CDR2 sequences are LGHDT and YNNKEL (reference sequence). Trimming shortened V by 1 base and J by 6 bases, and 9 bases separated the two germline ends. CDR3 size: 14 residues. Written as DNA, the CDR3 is TGTGCCAGCAGCCAAGTTTGGGGGTCCGGGGAGCTGTTTTTT. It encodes CASSQVWGSGELFF.

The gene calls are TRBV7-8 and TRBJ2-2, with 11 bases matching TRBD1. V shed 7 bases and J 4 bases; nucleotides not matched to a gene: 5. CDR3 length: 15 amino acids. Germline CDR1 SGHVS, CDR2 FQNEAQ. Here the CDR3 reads CASTVGQGVTGELFF. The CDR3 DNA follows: TGTGCCAGCACCGTGGGACAGGGGGTCACCGGGGAGCTGTTTTTT.

This CDR3 reads CASSYGGGSATEAFF. CDR3 in DNA: TGTGCCAGCAGCTACGGAGGGGGGTCGGCCACTGAAGCTTTCTTT. This chain joins TRBV9 and TRBJ1-1, with D possibly TRBD1 on 6 matching bases. V gave up 4 bases and J gave up 4 bases, with 17 bases separating them. The CDR3 totals 15 residues. The germline gives CDR1 SGDLS, CDR2 YYNGEE.

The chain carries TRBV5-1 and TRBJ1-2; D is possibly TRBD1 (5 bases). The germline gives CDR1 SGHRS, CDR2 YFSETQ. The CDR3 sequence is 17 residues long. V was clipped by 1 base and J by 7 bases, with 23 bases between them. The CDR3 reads CASSLPPHAGGRGGYTF. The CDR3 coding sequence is TGCGCCAGCAGCTTGCCGCCTCATGCTGGGGGAAGAGGTGGCTACACCTTC.

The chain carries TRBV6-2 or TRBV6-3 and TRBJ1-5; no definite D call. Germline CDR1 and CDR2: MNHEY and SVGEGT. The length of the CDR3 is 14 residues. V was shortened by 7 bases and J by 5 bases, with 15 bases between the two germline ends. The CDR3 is CASKQDGLYQPQHF. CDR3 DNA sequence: TGTGCCAGCAAGCAGGACGGGCTTTATCAGCCCCAGCATTTT.

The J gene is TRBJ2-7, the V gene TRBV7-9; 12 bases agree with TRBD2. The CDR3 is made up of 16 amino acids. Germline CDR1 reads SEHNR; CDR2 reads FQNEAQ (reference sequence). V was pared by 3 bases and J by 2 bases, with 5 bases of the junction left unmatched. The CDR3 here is CASSFQWTSGAYEQYF. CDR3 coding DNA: TGTGCCAGCAGCTTTCAATGGACTAGCGGGGCCTACGAGCAGTACTTC.

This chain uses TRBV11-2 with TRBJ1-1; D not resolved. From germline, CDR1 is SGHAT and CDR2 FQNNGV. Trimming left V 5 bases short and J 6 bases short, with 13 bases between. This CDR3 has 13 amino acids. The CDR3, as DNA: TGTGCCAGCAGCCCGTCCGGGGTGGCTGAAGCTTTCTTT. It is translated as CASSPSGVAEAFF.

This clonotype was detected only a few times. CDR3 region: CASSPPRETHNEQFF. The CDR3 DNA reads as TGTGCCAGCAGCCCCCCCCGGGAGACCCACAATGAGCAGTTCTTC. The chain uses TRBV28 and TRBJ2-1; tentative D call: TRBD2 (6 bases). Trimming left V 6 bases short and J 5 bases short, with 17 bases between. The CDR3 runs to 15 residues. Germline V gene lookup returns CDR1 MDHEN and CDR2 SYDVKM.

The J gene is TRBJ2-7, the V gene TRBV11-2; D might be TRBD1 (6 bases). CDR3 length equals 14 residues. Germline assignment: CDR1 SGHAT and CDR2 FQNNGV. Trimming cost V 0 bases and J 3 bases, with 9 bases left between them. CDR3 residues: CASSLDVRGYEQYF. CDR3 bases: TGTGCCAGCAGCTTAGATGTCAGGGGCTACGAGCAGTACTTC.

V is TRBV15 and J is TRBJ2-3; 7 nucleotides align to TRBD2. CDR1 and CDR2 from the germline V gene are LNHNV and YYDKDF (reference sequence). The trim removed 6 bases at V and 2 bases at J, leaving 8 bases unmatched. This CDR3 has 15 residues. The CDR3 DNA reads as TGTGCCACCAGTTCGGGACTATCATACACAGATACGCAGTATTTT. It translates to CATSSGLSYTDTQYF.

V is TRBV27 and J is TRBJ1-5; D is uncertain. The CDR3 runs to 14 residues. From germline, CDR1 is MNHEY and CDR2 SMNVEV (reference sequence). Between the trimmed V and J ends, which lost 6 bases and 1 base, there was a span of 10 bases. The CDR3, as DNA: TGTGCCAGCAGCCCGCTTGAGAGCAATCAGCCCCAGCATTTT. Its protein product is CASSPLESNQPQHF.

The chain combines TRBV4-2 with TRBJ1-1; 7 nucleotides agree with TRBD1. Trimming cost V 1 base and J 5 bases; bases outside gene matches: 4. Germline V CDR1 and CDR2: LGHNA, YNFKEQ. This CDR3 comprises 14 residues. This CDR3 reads CASSQVQGGTEAFF. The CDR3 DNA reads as TGTGCCAGCAGCCAAGTGCAGGGGGGGACTGAAGCTTTCTTT.

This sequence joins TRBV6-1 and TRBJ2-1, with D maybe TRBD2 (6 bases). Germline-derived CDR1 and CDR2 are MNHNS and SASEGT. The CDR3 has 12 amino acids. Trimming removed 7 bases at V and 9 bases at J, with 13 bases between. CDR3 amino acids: CASISWGGEQFF. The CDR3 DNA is TGTGCCAGCATCTCGTGGGGAGGTGAGCAGTTCTTC.

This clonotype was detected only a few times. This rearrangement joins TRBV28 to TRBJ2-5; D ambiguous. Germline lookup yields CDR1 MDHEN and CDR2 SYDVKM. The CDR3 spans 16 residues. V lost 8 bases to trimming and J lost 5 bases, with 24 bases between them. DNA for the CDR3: TGTGCCAGCCACGGTTTTAGAAGCGTGCGAGAGGAGACCCAGTACTTC. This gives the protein CASHGFRSVREETQYF.

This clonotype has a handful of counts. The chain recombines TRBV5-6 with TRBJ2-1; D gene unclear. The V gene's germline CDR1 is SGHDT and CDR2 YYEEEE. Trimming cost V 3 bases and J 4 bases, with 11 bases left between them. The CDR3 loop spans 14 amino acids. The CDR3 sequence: CASSYLAGYNEQFF. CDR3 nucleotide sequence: TGTGCCAGCAGCTACCTGGCAGGATACAATGAGCAGTTCTTC.

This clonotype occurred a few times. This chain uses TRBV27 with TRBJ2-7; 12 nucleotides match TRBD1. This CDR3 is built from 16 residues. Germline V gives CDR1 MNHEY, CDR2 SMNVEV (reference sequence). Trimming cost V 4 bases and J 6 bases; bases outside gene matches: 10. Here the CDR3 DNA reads TGTGCCAGCAGTTCCTCCCGAGGGACAGGGGGCCTCGAGCAGTACTTC. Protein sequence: CASSSSRGTGGLEQYF.

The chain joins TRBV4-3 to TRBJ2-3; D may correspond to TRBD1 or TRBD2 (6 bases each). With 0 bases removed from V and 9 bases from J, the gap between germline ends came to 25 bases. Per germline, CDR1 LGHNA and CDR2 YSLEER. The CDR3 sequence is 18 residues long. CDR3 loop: CASSQEVWGADPQGTQYF. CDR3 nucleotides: TGCGCCAGCAGCCAAGAAGTTTGGGGGGCAGACCCCCAAGGCACGCAGTATTTT.

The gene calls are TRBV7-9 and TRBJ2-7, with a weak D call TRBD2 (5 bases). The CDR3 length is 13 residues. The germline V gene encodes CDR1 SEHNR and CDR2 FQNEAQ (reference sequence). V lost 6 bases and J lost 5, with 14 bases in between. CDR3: CASRSSRAHEQYF. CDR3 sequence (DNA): TGTGCCAGCAGATCTAGCCGCGCGCACGAGCAGTACTTC.

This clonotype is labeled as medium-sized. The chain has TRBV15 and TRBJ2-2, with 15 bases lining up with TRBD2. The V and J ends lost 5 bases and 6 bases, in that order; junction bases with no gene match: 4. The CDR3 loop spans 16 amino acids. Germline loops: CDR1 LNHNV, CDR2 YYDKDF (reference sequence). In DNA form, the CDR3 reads TGTGCCACCAGCTGGGGACTAGCGGGAGGTGCCGGGGAGCTGTTTTTT. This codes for CATSWGLAGGAGELFF.

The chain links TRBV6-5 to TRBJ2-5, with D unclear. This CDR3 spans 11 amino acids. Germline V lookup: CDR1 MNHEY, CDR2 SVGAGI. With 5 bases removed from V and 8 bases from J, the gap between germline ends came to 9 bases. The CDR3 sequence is CASSVGRTQYF. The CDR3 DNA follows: TGTGCCAGCAGTGTGGGCCGAACCCAGTACTTC.

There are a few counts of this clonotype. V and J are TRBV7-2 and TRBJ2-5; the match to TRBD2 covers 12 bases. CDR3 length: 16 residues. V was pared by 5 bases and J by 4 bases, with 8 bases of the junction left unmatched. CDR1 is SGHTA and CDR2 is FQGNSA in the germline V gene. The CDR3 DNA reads TGTGCCAGCAGCGGCACGACTAGCGGGAGAAGAGAGACCCAGTACTTC. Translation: CASSGTTSGRRETQYF.